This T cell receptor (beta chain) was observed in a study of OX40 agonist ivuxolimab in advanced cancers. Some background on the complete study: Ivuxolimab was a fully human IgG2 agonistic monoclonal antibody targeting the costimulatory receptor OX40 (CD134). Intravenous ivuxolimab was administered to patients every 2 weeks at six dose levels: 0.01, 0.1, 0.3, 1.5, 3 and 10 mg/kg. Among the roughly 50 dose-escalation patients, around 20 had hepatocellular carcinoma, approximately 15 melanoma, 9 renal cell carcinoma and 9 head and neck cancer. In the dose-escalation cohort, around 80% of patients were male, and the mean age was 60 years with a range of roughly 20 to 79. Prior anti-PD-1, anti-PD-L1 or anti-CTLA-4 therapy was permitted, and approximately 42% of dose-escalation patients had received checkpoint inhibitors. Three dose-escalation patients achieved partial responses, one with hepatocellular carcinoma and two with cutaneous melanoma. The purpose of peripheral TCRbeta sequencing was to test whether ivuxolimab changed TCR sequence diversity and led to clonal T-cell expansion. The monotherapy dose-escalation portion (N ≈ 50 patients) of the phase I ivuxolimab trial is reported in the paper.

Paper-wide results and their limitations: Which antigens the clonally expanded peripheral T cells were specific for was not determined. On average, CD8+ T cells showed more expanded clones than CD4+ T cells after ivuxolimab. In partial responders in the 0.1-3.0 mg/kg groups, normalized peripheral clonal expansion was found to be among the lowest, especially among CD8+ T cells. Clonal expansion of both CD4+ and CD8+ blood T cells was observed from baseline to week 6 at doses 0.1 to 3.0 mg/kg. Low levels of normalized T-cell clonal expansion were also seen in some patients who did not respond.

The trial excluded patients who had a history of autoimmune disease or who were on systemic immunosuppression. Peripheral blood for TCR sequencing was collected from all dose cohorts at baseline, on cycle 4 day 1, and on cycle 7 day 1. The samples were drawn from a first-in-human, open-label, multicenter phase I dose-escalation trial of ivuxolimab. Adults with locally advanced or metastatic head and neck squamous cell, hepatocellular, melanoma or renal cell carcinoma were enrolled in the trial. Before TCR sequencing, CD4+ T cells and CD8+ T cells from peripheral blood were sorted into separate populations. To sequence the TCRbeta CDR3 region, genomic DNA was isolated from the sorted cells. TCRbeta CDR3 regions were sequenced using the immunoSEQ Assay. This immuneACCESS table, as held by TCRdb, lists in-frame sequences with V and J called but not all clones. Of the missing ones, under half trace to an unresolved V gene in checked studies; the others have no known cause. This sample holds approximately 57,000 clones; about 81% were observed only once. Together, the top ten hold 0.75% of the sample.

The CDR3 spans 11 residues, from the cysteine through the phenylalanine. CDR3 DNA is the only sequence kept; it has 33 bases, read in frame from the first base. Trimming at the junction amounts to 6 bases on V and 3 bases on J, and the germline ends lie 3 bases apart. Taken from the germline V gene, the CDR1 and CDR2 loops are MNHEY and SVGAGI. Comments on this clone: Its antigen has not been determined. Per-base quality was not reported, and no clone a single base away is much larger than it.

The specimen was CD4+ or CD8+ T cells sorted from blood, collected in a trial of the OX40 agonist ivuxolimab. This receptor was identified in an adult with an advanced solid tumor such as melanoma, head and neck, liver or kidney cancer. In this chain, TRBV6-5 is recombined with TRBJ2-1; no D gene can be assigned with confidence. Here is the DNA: TGTGCCAGCAGGGTCTACAATGAGCAGTTCTTC. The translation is CASRVYNEQFF.